The 2 T cell receptor beta chains presented below share a single source sample, sequenced in a study of cytomegalovirus exposure and HLA in healthy donors. The PCR was carried out with 60 Vbeta primers and 13 Jbeta primers. This table comes from immunoSEQ multiplex PCR, and its TCRdb copy is limited to in-frame clones, with some not included. The sample holds 150,000 to 200,000 clones, roughly 76% seen once. Sequencing was carried out using PBMCs. Receptor source: a male donor in good health and CMV-seronegative.

The CDR3 protein is CASSKGSGEGCTEAFF. The CDR3 coding sequence is TGTGCCAGCAGCAAAGGGTCGGGGGAGGGATGTACTGAAGCTTTCTTT. The chain combines TRBV21-1 with TRBJ1-1. TRBV21-1 is flagged as a pseudogene. CDR3 length: 16 residues.

The rearrangement links TRBV6-5 to TRBJ2-5; the D is unclear. The J call may be incorrect, as the DNA end agrees better with TRBJ2-7. The CDR3 sequence is 13 residues long. Germline V lookup: CDR1 MNHEY, CDR2 SVGAGI. This CDR3 reads CASSPPGTYEQYF. CDR3 sequence (DNA): TGTGCCAGCAGTCCCCCCGGTACCTACGAGCAGTACTTC.